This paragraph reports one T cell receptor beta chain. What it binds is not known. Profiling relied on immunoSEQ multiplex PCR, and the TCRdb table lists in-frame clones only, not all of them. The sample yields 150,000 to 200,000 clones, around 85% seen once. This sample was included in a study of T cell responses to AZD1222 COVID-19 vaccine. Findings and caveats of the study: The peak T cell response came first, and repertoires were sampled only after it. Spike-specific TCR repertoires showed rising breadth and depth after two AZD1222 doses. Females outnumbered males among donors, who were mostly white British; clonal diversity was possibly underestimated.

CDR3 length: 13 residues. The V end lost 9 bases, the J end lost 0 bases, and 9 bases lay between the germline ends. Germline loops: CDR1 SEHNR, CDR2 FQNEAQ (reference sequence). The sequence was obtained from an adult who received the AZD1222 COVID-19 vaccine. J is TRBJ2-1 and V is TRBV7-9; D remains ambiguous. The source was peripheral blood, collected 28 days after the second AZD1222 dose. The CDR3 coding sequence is TGTGCCAGTGGAACGCTCTCCTACAATGAGCAGTTCTTC. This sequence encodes CASGTLSYNEQFF. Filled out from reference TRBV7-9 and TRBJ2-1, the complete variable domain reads DTGVSQNPRHKITKRGQNVTFRCDPISEHNRLYWYRQTLGQGPEFLTYFQNEAQLEKSRLLSDRFSAERPKGSFSTLEIQRTEQGDSAMYLCASGTLSYNEQFFGPGTRLTVL.